This T cell receptor (beta chain) emerged from a study of T-cell reconstitution after alpha-beta-depleted transplantation in children. Overall study findings and caveats: Diversity and T-cell counts at one year after transplant derived mostly from new T cells.

Unique molecular identifiers were incorporated during preparation of the TCRbeta library. Each CDR3 protein is one row after TCRdb ran MiXCR on the PCR reads. The data hold 100,000 or so distinct CDR3 sequences, with 4.5% to 7.5% observed a single time. The sample holds a few counts of this clonotype. Its antigen is still unknown. Per germline, CDR1 SQVTM and CDR2 ANQGSEA. With 5 bases removed from V and 9 bases from J, the gap between germline ends came to 10 bases. The CDR3 consists of 10 residues. The source of this sequence is a female patient between 2 and 15 years old who had a stem cell transplant for Fanconi anemia, so the T cells may come from the graft donor. V usage is TRBV29-1 and J usage is TRBJ1-2, with no clear D. The sample here was PBMCs, mostly from graft donor cells, taken 60 days after TCRalphabeta/CD19-depleted stem cell transplant. In nucleotides, the CDR3 is TGCAGCGTTTCACGGAGTAGCTACACCTTC. This translates into CSVSRSSYTF.